Shown below are 23 T cell receptor beta chains from a single sample sequenced in a study of CD8 T cells in ankylosing spondylitis. The antigens these receptors bind are not known. Study-level points and caveats: About 8 highly homologous variants made up a TCR beta motif, and this motif appeared characteristic of ankylosing spondylitis blood.

TCRdb reprocessed the 5' RACE reads with MiXCR, giving one entry per CDR3 protein. The profile shows roughly 440,000 distinct CDR3 sequences, roughly 17% of them singletons. Sample: blood, either unsorted or a sorted T cell fraction (not recorded which). The receptors were sampled from a male donor with ankylosing spondylitis.

This chain joins TRBV12-3 or TRBV12-4 and TRBJ1-4; D remains unclear. Trimming cost V 4 bases and J 6 bases, with 12 bases left between them. CDR3 length equals 14 residues. This chain's CDR3 is CASSYGEGYEKLFF. CDR3 DNA: TGTGCCAGCAGTTACGGAGAAGGGTATGAAAAACTGTTTTTT.

Ten or more counts support this clonotype. The chain couples TRBV5-1 to TRBJ2-3; TRBD2 agrees at 8 bases. This CDR3 comprises 15 residues. V trimming: 4 bases; J trimming: 5 bases; junction bases outside the gene matches: 9. The germline CDR1 and CDR2 sequences are SGHRS and YFSETQ. The CDR3 coding sequence is TGCGCCAGCAGCCCCACGGGGGGGCGGGGAGATACGCAGTATTTT. It translates to CASSPTGGRGDTQYF.

This clonotype has a handful of counts. The chain employs TRBV5-1 and TRBJ2-7; D gene unclear. There are 13 residues in the CDR3. CDR1 and CDR2 from the germline V gene are SGHRS and YFSETQ. The ends were cut back, 5 bases at V and 1 base at J, with 10 bases in the middle. The CDR3 loop reads CASRIVPSYEQYF. CDR3 DNA sequence: TGCGCCAGCAGGATAGTTCCATCCTACGAGCAGTACTTC.

This chain uses TRBV7-3 with TRBJ2-1; possibly TRBD2 for D (6 bases). Germline V lookup: CDR1 SGHTA, CDR2 FQGTGA. CDR3 length: 16 amino acids. Deletions cut 5 bases from V and 2 bases from J, with 16 bases between. The CDR3 loop is CASSLSGGVPYNEQFF. DNA of the CDR3: TGTGCCAGCAGCCTTTCGGGCGGGGTCCCCTACAATGAGCAGTTCTTC.

In this sample, this clonotype turned up a few times. The chain recombines TRBV6-2 or TRBV6-3 with TRBJ1-5; no definite D call. CDR1 and CDR2 from the germline V gene are MNHEY and SVGEGT. This CDR3 has 14 amino acids. The V end lost 0 bases, the J end lost 9 bases, and 12 bases lay between the germline ends. CDR3 sequence: CASSYSTQPWPQHF. In DNA, the CDR3 is TGTGCCAGCAGTTACTCGACCCAGCCCTGGCCCCAGCATTTT.

This clonotype was found a few times. The genes are TRBV12-3 or TRBV12-4 and TRBJ1-1; the D is unclear. The CDR3 is 13 residues long. Deletions cut 6 bases from V and 0 bases from J, with 8 bases between. In DNA form, the CDR3 reads TGTGCCAGCAGGAAGTTGGTGAACACTGAAGCTTTCTTT. It encodes CASRKLVNTEAFF.

This clonotype appeared a few times. V is TRBV4-3 and J is TRBJ1-6; D is possibly TRBD1 (6 bases). The CDR3 contains 15 residues. Trimming removed 0 bases from V and 8 bases from J, with 11 bases in between. The germline gives CDR1 LGHNA, CDR2 YSLEER. For the CDR3, the DNA is TGCGCCAGCAGCCAAGATTGGAGGGGGGATTCACCCCTCCACTTT. Encoded protein: CASSQDWRGDSPLHF.

On this clonotype itself: A read error may produce the germline difference seen at one junction end. The rearrangement joins TRBV3-1 to TRBJ1-3; a possible D gene is TRBD1 (6 bases). Germline loops: CDR1 LGHDT, CDR2 YNNKEL (reference sequence). This CDR3 is built from 14 residues. CDR3 nucleotide sequence: TGCGCCAGCAGCCAGGGGACGGCTGGAAACACCATATATTTT. Translated: CASSQGTAGNTIYF.

V is TRBV25-1 and J is TRBJ1-6; D is uncertain. This CDR3 is 13 amino acids long. The V and J ends lost 4 bases and 7 bases respectively, with 8 bases between them. Germline V CDR1 and CDR2: MGHDK, SYGVNS. CDR3 sequence reads: CASSVSENSPLHF. CDR3 coding DNA: TGTGCCAGCAGTGTGTCAGAGAATTCACCCCTCCACTTT.

This chain joins TRBV4-3 and TRBJ2-1, with D possibly being TRBD2 (5 bases). Per germline, CDR1 LGHNA and CDR2 YSLEER. This CDR3 is 14 amino acids long. The V end was cut by 6 bases, the J end by 3 bases, with 12 bases between. The DNA for the CDR3 is TGCGCCAGCAGTCTTGGACTCCTCTACAATGAGCAGTTCTTC. It codes for CASSLGLLYNEQFF.

This clonotype was detected only a few times. The chain couples TRBV10-3 to TRBJ1-2; 9 nucleotides match TRBD1. The CDR3 is 13 amino acids. After removal of 11 bases from V and 7 bases from J, the junction contained 11 bases not matched to a gene. From germline, CDR1 is ENHRY and CDR2 SYGVKD. CDR3: CALRDRELSGYTF. In DNA, the CDR3 is TGTGCCCTCCGGGACAGGGAGTTGAGTGGCTACACCTTC.

This chain connects TRBV5-8 to TRBJ2-1; D might be TRBD2 (6 bases). Germline values: CDR1 SGHTS, CDR2 YDEGEE. V was pared by 2 bases and J by 2 bases, with 14 bases between. The CDR3 covers 16 residues. DNA for the CDR3: TGTGCCAGCAGCTTCGCGGGGCTCCCCACCTACAATGAGCAGTTCTTC. It translates to CASSFAGLPTYNEQFF.

J is TRBJ2-7 and V is TRBV27; 12 positions match TRBD2. Germline CDR1 and CDR2: MNHEY and SMNVEV (reference sequence). After removal of 8 bases from V and 0 bases from J, the junction contained 11 bases not matched to a gene. The CDR3 runs to 17 residues. The CDR3 sequence: CASPQTSGGLSSYEQYF. As DNA, the CDR3 is TGTGCCAGCCCGCAGACTAGCGGGGGCCTTAGCTCCTACGAGCAGTACTTC.

This clonotype showed up many times. The V call is TRBV18, the J call TRBJ2-5; 8 bases are shared with TRBD2. Germline loops: CDR1 KGHSH, CDR2 LQKENI. The CDR3 covers 14 residues. Unmatched junction bases numbered 2, after V lost 2 bases and J lost 3 bases. The CDR3 nucleotides are TGTGCCAGCTCACCAGGCGGGGGGAAAGAGACCCAGTACTTC. Amino acids: CASSPGGGKETQYF. The full variable domain, its missing parts supplied by reference TRBV18 and TRBJ2-5, is NAGVMQNPRHLVRRRGQEARLRCSPMKGHSHVYWYRQLPEEGLKFMVYLQKENIIDESGMPKERFSAEFPKEGPSILRIQQVVRGDSAAYFCASSPGGGKETQYFGPGTRLLVL.

The chain recombines TRBV25-1 with TRBJ2-7; possible D gene TRBD2, 5 bases. The germline gives CDR1 MGHDK, CDR2 SYGVNS. V lost 3 bases, J lost 6 bases, and 15 bases lay in between. The CDR3 runs to 14 residues. CDR3 sequence: CASSEGRGRGEQYF. The CDR3 DNA reads TGTGCCAGCAGTGAGGGCAGAGGTCGGGGCGAGCAGTACTTC.

The chain combines TRBV12-3 or TRBV12-4 with TRBJ1-3; perhaps TRBD1 as D (6 bases). V was shortened by 6 bases and J by 0 bases, with 12 bases between the two germline ends. This CDR3 is built from 15 residues. The DNA for the CDR3 is TGTGCCAGCAGGGGGCTGGGGGCCTCTGGAAACACCATATATTTT. Translation: CASRGLGASGNTIYF.

V is TRBV29-1 and J is TRBJ2-3, with TRBD2 identical over 11 bases. CDR3 length: 14 amino acids. CDR1 and CDR2 (germline): SQVTM, ANQGSEA. J gave up 5 bases and V 4 bases, and 5 bases lay outside the gene matches. The CDR3 spells CSVARGLAGDTQYF. CDR3 sequence (DNA): TGCAGCGTTGCCCGCGGACTAGCGGGAGATACGCAGTATTTT.

A few counts support this clonotype. The V gene is TRBV12-3 or TRBV12-4, the J gene TRBJ1-3; D may be TRBD1 (6 bases). The CDR3 consists of 16 residues. V shed 7 bases and J shed 3 bases, with 19 bases lying between them. CDR3 region: CASTQSGGPIGNTIYF. The CDR3 DNA reads TGTGCCAGCACCCAAAGCGGGGGGCCCATTGGAAACACCATATATTTT.

The chain carries TRBV19 and TRBJ1-5, with a tentative D call TRBD1 (6 bases). The CDR3 sequence is 15 residues long. V shed 4 bases and J shed 2 bases, with 12 bases lying between them. The germline V gene encodes CDR1 LNHDA and CDR2 SQIVND (reference sequence). CDR3 DNA sequence: TGTGCCAGTAGTAGTGACAGGTACGGCAATCAGCCCCAGCATTTT. Translation: CASSSDRYGNQPQHF.

V usage is TRBV5-1 and J usage is TRBJ2-5; D is perhaps TRBD1 or TRBD2 (6 bases each). This CDR3 has 13 amino acids. Trimming left V 6 bases short and J 5 bases short, with 14 bases between. The germline V gene encodes CDR1 SGHRS and CDR2 YFSETQ. In nucleotides, the CDR3 is TGCGCCAGCACTGAGGGGGGCCGGGAGACCCAGTACTTC. Amino acid sequence: CASTEGGRETQYF.

This clonotype was detected only a few times. V and J are TRBV20-1 and TRBJ2-3; TRBD2 matches at 15 bases. V lost 3 bases to trimming and J lost 6 bases; unmatched junction nucleotides: 7. The CDR3 length is 16 residues. The germline CDR1 and CDR2 sequences are DFQATT and SNEGSKA (reference sequence). In DNA, the CDR3 is TGCAGTGCTAGGGGGACTAGCGGGAGGAATCGGGATACGCAGTATTTT. Translating gives CSARGTSGRNRDTQYF.

The chain employs TRBV5-1 and TRBJ2-7; 7 positions agree with TRBD1. The CDR3 has 14 amino acids. V lost 3 bases to trimming and J lost 2 bases; unmatched junction nucleotides: 5. Germline V lookup: CDR1 SGHRS, CDR2 YFSETQ. For the CDR3, the DNA is TGCGCCAGCAGCTACAAGGGGGCCCCCTACGAGCAGTACTTC. It is translated as CASSYKGAPYEQYF.

The CDR3 DNA follows: TGTGCCAGTACGCGACTATCCTCCGCTGGGGCCAACGTCCTGACTTTC. It codes for CASTRLSSAGANVLTF. V is TRBV19 and J is TRBJ2-6; maybe TRBD2 (5 bases). This CDR3 contains 16 residues. CDR1 is LNHDA, CDR2 SQIVND, per germline (reference sequence). V was shortened by 7 bases and J by 2 bases, with 15 bases between the two germline ends.